This T cell receptor beta chain is from a study of control samples from healthy donors and cancer patients. Using immunoSEQ multiplex PCR, the repertoire was profiled, and TCRdb retains in-frame clones only, with some absent. The table shows approximately 82,000 clones, with 93% occurring only once. CDR3 length equals 14 residues. This clonotype originated in a woman between 40 and 55 years old with lung cancer. V is TRBV7-5 and J is TRBJ2-5; the DNA was not used to check the table's D call, TRBD1. TRBV7-5 is labeled a pseudogene. What was sequenced was PBMCs. This chain's CDR3 is CARSGPGLHETQYF. CDR3 coding DNA: TGTGCCAGAAGCGGTCCTGGGCTACACGAGACCCAGTACTTC.